This entry lists 2 T cell receptor beta chains sequenced from one sample in a study of blood T cell repertoires in COVID-19. Sequencing was performed with immunoSEQ multiplex PCR; in TCRdb, only in-frame clones are kept and a portion is missing. The sample yields about 210,000 clones, approximately 80% seen once. Sequences were obtained from peripheral blood. The source is a man aged 40-55 years who had recovered from COVID-19.

The chain carries TRBV7-2 and TRBJ2-5, with TRBD2 matching 14 bases. V was pared by 5 bases and J by 4 bases, with 12 bases of the junction left unmatched. The germline gives CDR1 SGHTA, CDR2 FQGNSA. The length of the CDR3 is 18 residues. CDR3 amino acids: CASSQNSRLAGGRETQYF. CDR3 nucleotides: TGTGCCAGCAGCCAAAATTCTAGACTAGCGGGAGGGCGAGAGACCCAGTACTTC. Drawing the rest from reference TRBV7-2 and TRBJ2-5, the complete variable domain is GAGVSQSPSNKVTEKGKDVELRCDPISGHTALYWYRQSLGQGLEFLIYFQGNSAPDKSGLPSDRFSAERTGGSVSTLTIQRTQQEDSAVYLCASSQNSRLAGGRETQYFGPGTRLLVL.

This chain connects TRBV7-9 to TRBJ2-5, with D hard to call. V was shortened by 8 bases and J by 6 bases, with 22 bases between the two germline ends. Germline V gives CDR1 SEHNR, CDR2 FQNEAQ (reference sequence). The CDR3 spans 15 residues. The chain's CDR3 is CASHALDRGAKTQYF. The CDR3 bases are TGTGCCAGCCACGCATTGGATCGCGGAGCCAAGACCCAGTACTTC.